This T cell receptor (beta chain) appears in the sequencing data of a study of shared clonotypes between healthy human individuals (TCRdb year 2020). General notes on the study: A few men and two women, aged 18 to 49 years, made up the cohort. For each donor, CD4 naive and CD4 memory were each given three plates, CD8 naive was given two plates, and CD8 memory was given one plate. To estimate repertoire size and how much clonotypes are shared between individuals, the study performed deep sequencing of blood TCR repertoires from 4 to 6 healthy adults. To increase sequencing depth and limit assay-specific biases, TCR repertoire library preparation and sequencing were carried out by different laboratories using diverse techniques. Each donor's leukapheresis produced roughly between roughly 0.85 and 9.5 billion PBMCs.

The CDR3 starts with the cysteine, ends with the phenylalanine, and has 15 residues. The CDR3 DNA has 45 bases and is translated from base 1. CDR1 SGHTA and CDR2 FQGNSA are derived from the germline V gene. V is trimmed back by 5 bases and J by 2 bases, and the junction contains 8 bases that no gene match accounts for. What the research found in general, with its limitations: Because the study included a small number of donors, the genetic and exposure-history diversity represented was limited. Even with the large sequencing depth, rarefaction of the sorted-subset datasets indicated that sequencing was incomplete. Pairwise subsampling led to the expectation that sequencing depth would affect the degree of clonotype sharing among donors. Sampling was limited to blood, and TCR repertoires in tissue likely differ from TCR repertoires in blood. Compared with non-shared clonotypes, the clonotypes found in all four sorted-subset donors had higher generation probabilities. Across several donors, around 5% of naive CD4, around 3.5% of naive CD8, about 2.3% of memory CD4, and around 0.4% of memory CD8 clonotypes were shared. Estimated clonotype richness was generally larger for naive than for memory subsets.

Using the deep immunoSEQ assay, TCR CDR3 regions were amplified from genomic DNA by multiplex PCR. Extracted genomic DNA from each cell subset was spread evenly across all wells of several immunoSEQ 96-well plates, with each plate serving as a replicate. For sorted subsets, around 0.2 ug genomic DNA, equal to tens of thousands of T cell genomes, was loaded into each replicate PCR. Purified libraries were quantified with a Qubit 3.0 fluorometer, sized on a Bioanalyzer 2100, and re-quantified with the KAPA Library Quantification kit. Every immunoSEQ 96-well plate was sequenced on a separate single-read 150-cycle Illumina NextSeq 550 flow cell. The study's own analysis went as follows. Because the immunoSEQ output held only junctional sequences and lacked quality scores, the filtering could not match the filtering applied to full-length reads. To assign V/J genes and CDR3, sequences were annotated against IMGT germline references using PyIR, a Python wrapper for IgBLAST v1.9. Any read was removed if the V/J assignment was weak (E-value above 1e-6), the CDR3 was missing, or the read contained stop codons, out-of-frame junctions, or ambiguous translated residues. A V3J clonotype was defined by an identical inferred V gene, J gene, and CDR3 amino acid sequence. The percentage overlap between two repertoires was calculated by dividing the number of shared unique clonotypes by the size of the smaller repertoire. Three approaches were used to assess repertoire richness: RTK rarefaction, the Chao1 estimator, and Recon v2.1 estimates of unobserved clonotypes. Generation probabilities for all TCRbeta clonotypes obtained by the gDNA method from several donors were computed using OLGA. The immuneACCESS repertoire file appears here via TCRdb, limited to in-frame rearrangements. These files lack a portion of the clones; in checked studies, under half of the deficit traces to unresolved V genes, and the cause of the others is not known. V and J calls and clone size are as listed in that table; D and trimming were resolved from the DNA. Counted in this sample were about a million clones; around four fifths of them appeared once. Of the sample, 1.4% to 1.5% is held by the ten largest clones.

The donors were healthy, HIV-negative adults who had no recently reported acute infections or vaccinations. Every donor was a Caucasian adult living in Nashville, Tennessee, USA. CD4+ T cells were enriched through magnetic negative selection, after which naive cells were positively selected on CD45RA and the remaining negative fraction served as the memory subset. Blood was collected by leukapheresis, and PBMCs were isolated by Ficoll-Histopaque density gradient centrifugation and then cryopreserved in liquid nitrogen vapor phase. Analytical flow cytometry was used to check the purity and quantity of each magnetically sorted T cell population. Each sorted fraction had its genomic DNA isolated and then quantified by UV absorbance on a Nanodrop 2000c. As regards this clone: Which antigen it targets is not known. No much larger clonotype is one base removed from it; base qualities were not supplied. The same CDR3 also results from other DNA sequences found in this sample.

The origin of this receptor is a man aged 18 to 29 in good health. The chain employs TRBV7-2 and TRBJ2-7, and TRBD2 aligns with 8 junction nucleotides. Sequencing was done on a sample of memory CD4+ T cells sorted from blood. Taken with the paper, the label for cell subset or site translates to: CD45RA-negative fraction. The CDR3 reads CASSPGAGATYEQYF. The sequenced DNA: TGTGCCAGCAGCCCAGGAGCGGGAGCAACCTACGAGCAGTACTTC.